A single TCR beta chain is shown here with its context. Its antigen is currently unknown. Researchers prepared the TCRbeta library using unique molecular identifiers, the study reports. From the PCR reads, TCRdb called clonotypes with MiXCR, one entry per CDR3 protein. The table lists 70,000 to 95,000 distinct CDR3 sequences, 15% of them singletons, with about 19% in the top ten. This sample was included in a study of T-cell reconstitution after alpha-beta-depleted transplantation in children. Trimming removed 5 bases from V and 0 bases from J; junction bases left unmatched: 10. The CDR3 extends over 17 amino acids. Study-level results: By about two months after transplant, alpha-beta T cells reportedly arose from several hundred graft clones that had expanded. Surviving recipient T cells and thymic progenitors underlay high day-60 TCRbeta diversity in some patients. T cells produced anew were the main source of T-cell counts and diversity one year after transplant.

The chain uses TRBV12-3 or TRBV12-4 and TRBJ1-3, with 7 bases lining up with TRBD1. The sequence was obtained from a male patient between 2 and 10 years old who had a stem cell transplant for acute lymphoblastic leukemia, so the T cells may come from the graft donor. The input for sequencing was PBMCs, mostly from graft donor cells, taken 180 days after TCRalphabeta/CD19-depleted stem cell transplant. The CDR3 DNA reads as TGTGCCAGCAGTCCCCTTCAACAGGGGTACTCTGGAAACACCATATATTTT. Protein sequence: CASSPLQQGYSGNTIYF.